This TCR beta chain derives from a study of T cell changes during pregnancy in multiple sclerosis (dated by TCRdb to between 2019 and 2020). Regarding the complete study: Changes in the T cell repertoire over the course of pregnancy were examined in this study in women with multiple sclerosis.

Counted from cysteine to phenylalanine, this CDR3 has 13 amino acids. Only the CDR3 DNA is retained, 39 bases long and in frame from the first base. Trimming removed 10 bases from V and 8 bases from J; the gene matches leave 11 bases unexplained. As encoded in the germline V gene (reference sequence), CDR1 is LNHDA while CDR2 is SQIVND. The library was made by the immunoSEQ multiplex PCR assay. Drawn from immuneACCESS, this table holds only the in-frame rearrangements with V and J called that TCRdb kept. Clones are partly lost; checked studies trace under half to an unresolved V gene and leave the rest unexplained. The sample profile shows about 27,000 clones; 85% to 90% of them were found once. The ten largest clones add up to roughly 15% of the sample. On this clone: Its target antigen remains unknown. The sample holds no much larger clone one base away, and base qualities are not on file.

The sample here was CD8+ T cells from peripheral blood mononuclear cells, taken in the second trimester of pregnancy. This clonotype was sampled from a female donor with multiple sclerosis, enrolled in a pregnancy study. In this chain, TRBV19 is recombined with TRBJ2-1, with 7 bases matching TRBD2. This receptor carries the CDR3 CATDPGGVHEQFF. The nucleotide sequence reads TGTGCCACCGACCCGGGAGGTGTACATGAGCAGTTCTTC.